This TCR beta chain came from a study of cytomegalovirus exposure and HLA in healthy donors. Study results and caveats: Most likely, a cluster of highly shared sequence variants arose as a sequencing artifact. Presence/absence analyses rested on an assumption that sequencing depth was roughly uniform across donors.

Of note for this clone: Its specificity is not known. Other DNA sequences in this specimen translate into the identical CDR3.

The study ran its PCR with 60 Vbeta and 13 Jbeta primers. Clones were read by immunoSEQ multiplex PCR, and TCRdb kept only the in-frame ones, dropping some. The sample lists 120,000 or so clones; 80% were seen once. The V gene end was trimmed by 8 bases and the J gene end by 6 bases; junction bases not matched to a gene: 4. This CDR3 spans 12 amino acids. CDR1 and CDR2 from the germline V gene are MDHEN and SYDVKM. This chain connects TRBV28 to TRBJ1-5; TRBD1 agrees at 7 bases. The specimen was PBMCs. The receptor's source is a man aged 35 to 55 in good health and CMV-seronegative. DNA of the CDR3: TGTGCCAGCTCGACAGGGCTTCAGCCCCAGCATTTT. Translating gives CASSTGLQPQHF. Looking up the rest from reference TRBV28 and TRBJ1-5 gives the full variable domain: DVKVTQSSRYLVKRTGEKVFLECVQDMDHENMFWYRQDPGLGLRLIYFSYDVKMKEKGDIPEGYSVSREKKERFSLILESASTNQTSMYLCASSTGLQPQHFGDGTRLSIL.